The rows below give T cell receptor beta chains drawn from one sample of a study of somatic mutations in cytotoxic T cells in rheumatoid arthritis. Only in-frame clones appear in the TCRdb table, and some are missing; sequencing was by immunoSEQ multiplex PCR. The sample contains about 20,000 clones, around 83% of which appear only once. Sequencing was done on a sample of CD8+ T cells sorted from blood. Every receptor here comes from an adult with rheumatoid arthritis. Each CDR3 is given without its conserved first and last residue. Fields, in order: CDR3 protein, V gene.

CDR3 protein: ASSSVSGQTPSYEQY
V gene: TRBV4-2

CDR3 protein: ASSLEGQLNYGYT
V gene: TRBV5-1

CDR3 protein: ASSPHPRTESRGGRDEQF
V gene: TRBV9

CDR3 protein: ASSGGLAGGPGNTGELF
V gene: TRBV7-8

CDR3 protein: ASSDTGQHTGELF
V gene: TRBV6-4

CDR3 protein: ASSREPGGLYEQY
V gene: TRBV7-7

CDR3 protein: ASRFYSNQPQH
V gene: TRBV28

CDR3 protein: ASSYLGQRSPFGYT
V gene: TRBV6-6

CDR3 protein: ASSETGTGGGYT
V gene: TRBV6-1

CDR3 protein: ASSLRITPPRVGTDTQY
V gene: TRBV27

CDR3 protein: ASRRGGNEQF
V gene: TRBV7-9

CDR3 protein: ASSPHSGGTDTQY
V gene: TRBV9

CDR3 protein: ASSEAWAGGEQF
V gene: TRBV6-1

CDR3 protein: ASSLRTGKGELF
V gene: TRBV6-5

CDR3 protein: ASRSPTGNTEAF
V gene: TRBV7-9

CDR3 protein: ASSQVAGNQPQH
V gene: TRBV4-1

CDR3 protein: ASSLRLAGGDTGELF
V gene: TRBV7-8

CDR3 protein: ASSQEMATFNTEAF
V gene: TRBV4-3

CDR3 protein: ASSPLRSGSRNTEAF
V gene: TRBV5-6

CDR3 protein: ASRSRGAGYGYT
V gene: TRBV27

CDR3 protein: ASSSPDPRTDTQY
V gene: TRBV6-5

CDR3 protein: ASSINWGMNTEAF
V gene: TRBV19

CDR3 protein: ASSLAHTTSPYEQY
V gene: TRBV7-9

CDR3 protein: ASSQPGGGGGEEKLF
V gene: TRBV4-1

CDR3 protein: ASSLGQGHQPQH
V gene: TRBV5-6

CDR3 protein: AITAGGLSDEQF
V gene: TRBV10-3